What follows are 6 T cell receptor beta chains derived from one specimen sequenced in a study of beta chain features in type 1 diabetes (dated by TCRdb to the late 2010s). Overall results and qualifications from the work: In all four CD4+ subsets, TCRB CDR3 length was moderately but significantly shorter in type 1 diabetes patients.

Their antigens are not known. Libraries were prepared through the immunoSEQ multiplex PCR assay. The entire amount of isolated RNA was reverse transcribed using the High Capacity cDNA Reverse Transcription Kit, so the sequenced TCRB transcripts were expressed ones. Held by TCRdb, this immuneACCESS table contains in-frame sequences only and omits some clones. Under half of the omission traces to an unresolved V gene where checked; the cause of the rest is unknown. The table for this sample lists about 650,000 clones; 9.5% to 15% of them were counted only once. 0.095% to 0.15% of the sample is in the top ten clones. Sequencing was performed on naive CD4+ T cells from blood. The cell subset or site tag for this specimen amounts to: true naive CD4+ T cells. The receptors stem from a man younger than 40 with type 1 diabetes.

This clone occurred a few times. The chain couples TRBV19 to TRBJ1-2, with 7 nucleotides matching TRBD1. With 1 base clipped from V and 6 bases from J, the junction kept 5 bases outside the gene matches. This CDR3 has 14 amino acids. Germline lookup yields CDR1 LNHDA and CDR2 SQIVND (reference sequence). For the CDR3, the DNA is TGTGCCAGTAGTATAGGGACAGGACAGAATGGCTACACCTTC. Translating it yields CASSIGTGQNGYTF. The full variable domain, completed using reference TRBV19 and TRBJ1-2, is DGGITQSPKYLFRKEGQNVTLSCEQNLNHDAMYWYRQDPGQGLRLIYYSQIVNDFQKGDIAEGYSVSREKKESFPLTVTSAQKNPTAFYLCASSIGTGQNGYTFGSGTRLTVV.

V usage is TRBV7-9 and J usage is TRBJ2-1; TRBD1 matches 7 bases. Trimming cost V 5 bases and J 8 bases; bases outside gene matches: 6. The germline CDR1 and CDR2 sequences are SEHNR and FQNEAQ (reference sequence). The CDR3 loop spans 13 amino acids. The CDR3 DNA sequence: TGTGCCAGCAGCATCGGACAGGCCCATGAGCAGTTCTTC. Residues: CASSIGQAHEQFF.

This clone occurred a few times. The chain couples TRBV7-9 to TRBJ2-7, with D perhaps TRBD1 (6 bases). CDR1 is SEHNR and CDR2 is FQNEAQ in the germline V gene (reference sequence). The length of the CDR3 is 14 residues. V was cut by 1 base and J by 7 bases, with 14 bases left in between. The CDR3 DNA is TGTGCCAGCAGCTTAGACAGGGTCCCAAGGGAGCAGTACTTC. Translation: CASSLDRVPREQYF.

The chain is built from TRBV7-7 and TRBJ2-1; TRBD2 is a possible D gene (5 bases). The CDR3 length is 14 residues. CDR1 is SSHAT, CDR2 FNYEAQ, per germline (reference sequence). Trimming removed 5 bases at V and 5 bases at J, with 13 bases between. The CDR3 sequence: CASSPRGVDNEQFF. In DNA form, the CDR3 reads TGTGCCAGCAGCCCCCGGGGAGTAGACAATGAGCAGTTCTTC.

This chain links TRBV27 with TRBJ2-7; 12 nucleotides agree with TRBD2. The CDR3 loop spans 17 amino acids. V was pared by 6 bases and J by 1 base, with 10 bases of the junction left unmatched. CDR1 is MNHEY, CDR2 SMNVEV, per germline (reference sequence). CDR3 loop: CASRPGTSGLGSYEQYF. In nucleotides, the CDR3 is TGTGCCAGCAGACCCGGGACTAGCGGGTTGGGGTCCTACGAGCAGTACTTC.

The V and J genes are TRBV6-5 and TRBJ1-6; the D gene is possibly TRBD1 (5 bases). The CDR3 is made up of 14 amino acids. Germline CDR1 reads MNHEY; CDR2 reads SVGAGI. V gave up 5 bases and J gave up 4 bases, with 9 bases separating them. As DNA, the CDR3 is TGTGCCAGCAGTCAGGGATCTTATAATTCACCCCTCCACTTT. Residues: CASSQGSYNSPLHF.